This T cell receptor (beta chain) was identified in a study of T-cell reconstitution after alpha-beta-depleted transplantation in children. Findings of the study overall: Reportedly, alpha-beta T cells present about two months post-transplant originated from several hundred expanded clones of graft origin. Some patients' high day-60 TCRbeta diversity was attributed to recipient cells surviving conditioning.

Preparing the TCRbeta library involved the use of unique molecular identifiers. One entry per CDR3 protein, called by TCRdb with MiXCR from the PCR reads. The sample has 700,000 to 850,000 distinct CDR3 sequences; around 15% are singletons. With 0 bases removed from V and 3 bases from J, the gap between germline ends came to 14 bases. This CDR3 is built from 17 residues. Per germline, CDR1 MNHEY and CDR2 SVGAGI. As concerns this clonotype: Its antigen remains unidentified.

The input for sequencing was PBMCs, mostly from graft donor cells, taken 360 days after TCRalphabeta/CD19-depleted stem cell transplant. This chain joins TRBV6-5 and TRBJ2-2; the D gene is possibly TRBD1 (7 bases). This TCR came from a male patient younger than 18 who had a stem cell transplant for acute lymphoblastic leukemia, so the T cells may come from the graft donor. In DNA, the CDR3 is TGTGCCAGCAGTTACTCGCCATCCAGGGGGGACACCGGGGAGCTGTTTTTT. Its translation: CASSYSPSRGDTGELFF.